This entry concerns a single TCR beta chain. Libraries were prepared by immunoSEQ multiplex PCR; TCRdb keeps only in-frame clonotypes and omits some of them. The table lists under 60,000 clones, 94% of them singletons. CDR3 length: 16 amino acids. With V trimmed by 6 bases and J by 6 bases, 14 bases remained unmatched. Germline loops: CDR1 MDHEN, CDR2 SYDVKM. This specimen comes from a study of T cell changes during pregnancy in multiple sclerosis. The TCR sequence derives from a female donor with multiple sclerosis, enrolled in a pregnancy study. The rearrangement links TRBV28 to TRBJ1-1, with TRBD1 matching over 9 bases. The sequenced sample was CD4+ T cells from peripheral blood mononuclear cells, obtained in the third trimester of pregnancy. In DNA, the CDR3 is TGTGCCAGCAGAGATCCTCCGGGACAGGGTATCGCTGAAGCTTTCTTT. This codes for CASRDPPGQGIAEAFF.